This T cell receptor beta chain was captured by sequencing in a study of cytomegalovirus exposure and HLA in healthy donors (dated 2017 in TCRdb). Regarding the research as a whole: An earlier analysis of a few hundred of the donors reported roughly 300 Gb of sequence data and some 110 million unique TCR beta sequences obtained from about 180 million T cells. Donor age, sex, ethnicity and CMV serostatus were compiled together with the repertoire data. Because of strong linkage in the cohort, roughly five DR-DQ haplotypes were treated as single units for association and clustering. HLA typing covered class I and class II loci at four-digit resolution. A later genetic analysis took genome-wide SNP genotypes for about 55% of the roughly 700 donors and used that subset as a discovery cohort. The study combined high-throughput TCR immunosequencing, statistical association of individual TCRs with disease status, and machine learning to predict cytomegalovirus infection status. The T cell repertoires of 666 subjects were profiled by immunosequencing and related to cytomegalovirus serostatus. Among almost 400 genotyped donors of the cohort, an average of approximately 240,000 unique TCR beta nucleotide sequences were sequenced per donor, roughly 20% of them non-productive. The study was designed to test whether signatures of past pathogen exposure could be identified by cataloging public T cell receptors. A later analysis re-examined previously published TCR beta repertoires from more than 550 donors and added high-resolution HLA genotyping to investigate patterns of TCR occurrence. Rather than drawing on any new phenotypic data, the later analysis identified candidate immune exposures from TCR beta sequences and the way those sequences occurred across donors. Among the roughly 370 genotyped donors, around 81% belonged to the genetic ancestry cluster associated with self-reported Caucasian donors. Typing coverage varied by locus: roughly 620-640 donors for A, B, C, DRB1 and DQB1; roughly 500 for DQA1; more than 600 for DPA1; around 450 for DPB1. An early release that covered around 590 HLA-typed donors contained about 290 gigabases of sequencing data and 75 million to 100 million unique TCR sequences. All discovery cohort repertoires had been generated using a single sequencing platform. Along with the roughly 710-subject first cohort, a separate validation cohort of over a hundred different subjects was used. In an earlier analysis of 500 to 650 of the donors, high-throughput TCR beta sequencing was used to judge whether each TCR beta V gene segment behaved as functional or pseudogenic. General findings and caveats noted by the study authors: A total of roughly 160 TCR beta chains were listed by the study as associated with cytomegalovirus. Only TCR beta chains were sequenced in this cohort, and the absence of alpha or paired-chain data limited detectable features. Because counts were too low, roughly 17 rarely observed V segments, including chromosome 9 orphons, were left out of the earlier analysis of some 640 of the donors. A later analysis found that HLA-associated TCR beta chains were more clonally expanded and had lower generation probabilities than equally common non-associated chains. CMV serostatus was the only immune exposure information available for the cohort. Broadly in line with IMGT annotations, most TCR beta V segments showed up in productive rearrangements about 87% or about 30% of the time in an earlier analysis of under 700 of the donors. The authors suggested that the approach could potentially be extended to other disease states and immunological phenotypes. Cytomegalovirus status was reported to be diagnosed by the classifier with high specificity and sensitivity in both the original and validation cohorts. Some IMGT-functional V segments, including TRBV6-2 and TRBV6-3, could not be distinguished by the 87-base-pair reads and were therefore excluded. In vitro tests confirmed that a few of the cytomegalovirus-associated TCR beta chains recognize cytomegalovirus antigens. A group of highly shared sequence variants was considered likely to be a technical artifact of the sequencing pipeline. A further reported finding was that TCR beta sequences accurately predicted the HLA-A and HLA-B alleles for most subjects in the first cohort. Because some donors lacked HLA typing at each locus, the association tests relied only on the typed subset. Most TCR sequences were seen in very few donors, while some public TCRs were found in many individuals. Roughly uniform sequencing depth across donors was assumed in presence/absence analyses, although this assumption may not hold. Linkage disequilibrium might explain the correlated functional status among segregating V segments, but an unknown experimental factor could not be excluded. In a later genetic analysis, a missense DCLRE1C variant was associated with V-gene and J-gene trimming of TCR beta chains, and the association was replicated in an independent cohort. According to a later genetic analysis, donors in an Asian-associated ancestry cluster had fewer N-insertions in productive TCRs than the approximately 670-donor mean. In a later analysis, 15,000 to 20,000 TCR beta sequences were associated with specific HLA alleles at a false discovery rate of 0.05. In a later analysis, several top co-occurrence clusters were reported to appear linked to parvovirus B19, influenza, CMV and Epstein-Barr virus. In a later analysis, TCR association rates were found to vary across HLA loci, with the most associated TCRs seen for DRB1 alleles and the fewest for HLA-C alleles. When HLA alleles, especially DR and DQ, strongly co-occurred, TCR associations were difficult to assign to individual alleles. In a later analysis, most CMV-associated TCR beta chains were found to appear HLA-restricted, with HLA associations seemingly driven largely by CMV exposure.

Points on this clone: Its antigen is unknown. No qualities accompany the bases; no much larger clone lies one base away.

Based on the germline V gene, the CDR1 and CDR2 sequences are MNHEY and SVGAGI. V is pruned by 1 base and J by 2 bases, leaving 3 bases of the junction without a gene match. From its cysteine to its phenylalanine, the CDR3 spans 15 amino acids. Only the CDR3 part of the read is kept: 45 bases, read in frame from the first base. The receptor library was made with the immunoSEQ multiplex PCR assay. For the multiplex PCR, a mixture combining 60 forward primers for TCR Vbeta segments and 13 reverse primers for TCR Jbeta segments was used. Amplification of the CDR3 region of rearranged TCR beta genes was performed with a multiplex PCR assay on genomic DNA. On the Illumina HiSeq System, the amplified TCR beta libraries were sequenced as 87-base-pair reads. On the authors' methods: A later analysis tallied roughly 80 million unique TCR beta chains across the 640 or so repertoires, and approximately 9.9 million of those chains were shared by two or more donors. To remove PCR and sequencing errors, raw reads were error-corrected and collapsed into unique sequences using a nearest-neighbor algorithm that merged closely related sequences. V, D and J gene segments were assigned by aligning CDR3 sequences to IMGT reference sequences. For a sequence to be retained, a match of at least six nucleotides was required to both a V gene segment and a J gene segment. Rearrangements were called productive when the CDR3 lacked stop codons and stayed in frame with V and J; all others were non-productive. Following IMGT convention, CDR3 was defined as the stretch from the second conserved V-encoded cysteine up to the conserved J-encoded phenylalanine. In an earlier analysis of some 550 of the donors, sequences lacking an unambiguous match to a single V gene segment were excluded. In an earlier analysis of a few hundred of the donors, V segments were called functional above 56.7% productive rearrangements and were called segregating when the between-donor standard deviation exceeded 5%. A statistical classification framework was built for diagnosing cytomegalovirus status from the catalog of TCR beta chain sequences. In a later analysis, TCR nucleotide sequences were compared against IMGT/GENE-DB human TR gene sequences so that V and J genes could be assigned. In a later analysis, CDR3 sequences and most-parsimonious VDJ recombination scenarios were assigned using the TCRdist pipeline. In a later analysis, every TCR beta chain was defined by the combination of its CDR3 amino acid sequence and its V-gene family, and reads without a unique V-gene family were dropped. A later analysis removed 500 to 600 highly shared, low-generation-probability nucleotide sequences to deal with suspected cross-contamination and a sequencing artifact. In a later analysis, a clonal expansion index was calculated for each public chain from normalized within-repertoire ranks of inferred template counts. In a later analysis, generation probabilities were computed with a VDJ recombination model fitted to out-of-frame rearrangements, and the resulting probabilities were checked against IGoR. In a later analysis, hypergeometric tests were used to score TCR-TCR, TCR-HLA and TCR-CMV co-occurrence, with a repertoire-size bias correction applied to TCR pairs. A later analysis estimated false discovery rates by permuting HLA or CMV assignments 20 times. A later analysis grouped co-occurring TCRs with DBSCAN, adding TCRdist sequence similarity when clustering within HLA-allele-positive subsets. Repertoires with fewer than 30,000 or more than 120,000 public chains, plus five repertoires with anomalous nucleotide sharing, were excluded from co-occurrence clustering. TCRdb stores this immuneACCESS table with in-frame sequences only. Part of the clones is absent; in the studies checked, under half of the shortfall reflects unresolved V genes, and no reason is known for the rest. For V, J and clone size, that table is used; D and trimming come from the DNA. The sample table holds around 170,000 clones, of which over 65% were seen once. The biggest ten clones account for approximately 2.5% of the sample.

In total, roughly 670 healthy bone marrow donors made up the cohort. At the time of sampling, all cohort members were nominally healthy, though unrecorded immune exposures were likely present. The donor was CMV seronegative and belonged to the group of over 300 seronegative cohort members. Every donor gave a peripheral blood sample, and the peripheral blood mononuclear cells from that sample were used for TCR beta sequencing. Genomic DNA was extracted from the blood cell samples with the Qiagen DNeasy Blood Extraction Kit. The sequenced material came from PBMCs. The TCR comes from a man aged 55-75 years in good health and CMV-seronegative. The rearrangement combines TRBV6-5 with TRBJ2-7, and 9 junctional nucleotides match TRBD1. The CDR3 region: CASSYFGQGTYEQYF. The base sequence is TGTGCCAGCAGTTACTTTGGACAGGGGACCTACGAGCAGTACTTC.